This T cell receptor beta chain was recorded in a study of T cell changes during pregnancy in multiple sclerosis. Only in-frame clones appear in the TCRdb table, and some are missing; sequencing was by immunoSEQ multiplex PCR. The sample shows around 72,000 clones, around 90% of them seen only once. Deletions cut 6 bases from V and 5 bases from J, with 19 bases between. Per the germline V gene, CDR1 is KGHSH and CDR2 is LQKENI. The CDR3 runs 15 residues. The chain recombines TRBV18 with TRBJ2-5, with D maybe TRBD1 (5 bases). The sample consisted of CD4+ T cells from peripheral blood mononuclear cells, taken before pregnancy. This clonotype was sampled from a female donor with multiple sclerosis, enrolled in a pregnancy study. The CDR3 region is CASSYQGLDVETQYF. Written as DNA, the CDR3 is TGTGCCAGCTCGTACCAGGGATTAGATGTGGAGACCCAGTACTTC.